This TCR beta chain was obtained from a study of blood T cell repertoires in COVID-19. Study in general: Samples taken during acute and convalescent COVID-19 were collected in the United States, Italy and Spain.

This clone was counted a single time. The CDR3 has 17 residues. Per the germline V gene, CDR1 is SNHLY and CDR2 is FYNNEI. V was shortened by 2 bases and J by 4 bases, with 17 bases between the two germline ends. Ages ranged from about 18 to 89 years, with residence in about 24 US areas. Donors in Cohort 3 counted as recovered after two negative PCRs, clearance, or symptom resolution. The method was immunoSEQ multiplex PCR; TCRdb's version includes in-frame clones alone and lacks a portion of them. The profile shows almost 500,000 clones, about 85% of them singletons. The chain couples TRBV2 to TRBJ1-4, with a tentative D call TRBD1 (6 bases). The clonotype comes from a woman aged 60-75 years who had recovered from COVID-19. What was sequenced was PBMCs or T cells enriched from blood (not recorded which). The CDR3 is CASSENPVRGNNEKLFF. Here the CDR3 DNA reads TGTGCCAGCAGTGAAAACCCGGTCAGGGGTAATAATGAAAAACTGTTTTTT. Full variable domain (rest looked up from reference TRBV2 and TRBJ1-4): EPEVTQTPSHQVTQMGQEVILRCVPISNHLYFYWYRQILGQKVEFLVSFYNNEISEKSEIFDDQFSVERPDGSNFTLKIRSTKLEDSAMYFCASSENPVRGNNEKLFFGSGTQLSVL.